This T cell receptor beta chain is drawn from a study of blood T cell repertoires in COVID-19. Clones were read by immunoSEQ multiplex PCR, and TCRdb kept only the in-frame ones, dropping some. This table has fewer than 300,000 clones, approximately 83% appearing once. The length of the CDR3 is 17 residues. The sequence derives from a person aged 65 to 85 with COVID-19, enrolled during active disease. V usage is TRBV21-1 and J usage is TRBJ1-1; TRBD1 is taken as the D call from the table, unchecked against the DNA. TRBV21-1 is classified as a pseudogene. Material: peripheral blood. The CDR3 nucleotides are TGTGCCAGCAGCTTTGGAGGGGGCGACAGGAAGAACACTGAAGCTTTCTTT. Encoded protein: CASSFGGGDRKNTEAFF.